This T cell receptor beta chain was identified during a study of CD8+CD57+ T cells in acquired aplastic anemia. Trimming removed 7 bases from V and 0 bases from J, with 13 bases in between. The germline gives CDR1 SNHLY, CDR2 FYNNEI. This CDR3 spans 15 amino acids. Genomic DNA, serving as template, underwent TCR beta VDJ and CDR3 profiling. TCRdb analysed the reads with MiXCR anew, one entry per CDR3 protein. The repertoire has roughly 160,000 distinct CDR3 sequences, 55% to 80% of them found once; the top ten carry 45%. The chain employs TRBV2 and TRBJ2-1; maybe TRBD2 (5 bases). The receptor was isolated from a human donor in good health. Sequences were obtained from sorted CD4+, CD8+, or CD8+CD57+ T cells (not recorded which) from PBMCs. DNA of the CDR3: TGTGCCAGCAAACTAGGACTTAGCTCCTACAATGAGCAGTTCTTC. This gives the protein CASKLGLSSYNEQFF.